One sample yielded the 12 T cell receptor beta chains listed below, sequenced in a study of T cell responses to AZD1222 COVID-19 vaccine (dated by TCRdb to 2020 to 2022). The library was generated by the immunoSEQ multiplex PCR assay. Not all clones reach the TCRdb copy of this immuneACCESS table, which keeps in-frame sequences only. Checked studies attribute under half of the gap to unresolved V genes and leave the rest unexplained. The sample table holds about 140,000 clones, of which approximately 92% were seen once. The top ten clonotypes cover around 3.3% of the sample. The meaning of the sample's time point label: about 28 days (+/-7) after the second vaccine dose. The source material was peripheral blood, sampled 28 days after the second AZD1222 dose. The source is an adult who received the AZD1222 COVID-19 vaccine.

CDR3 amino acids: CASSTGRRQGGTEAFF. The CDR3 coding sequence is TGTGCCAGTAGCACGGGCCGCCGACAGGGCGGCACTGAAGCTTTCTTT. The chain is built from TRBV19 and TRBJ1-1; TRBD1 matches at 7 bases. The CDR3 totals 16 residues. Germline lookup yields CDR1 LNHDA and CDR2 SQIVND (reference sequence). The J segment lost 4 bases and the V segment lost 6 bases, leaving 14 bases of the junction unmatched.

The chain couples TRBV7-3 to TRBJ2-7; D possibly corresponds to TRBD2 (6 bases). Germline V gene lookup returns CDR1 SGHTA and CDR2 FQGTGA. The CDR3 is 13 residues long. The germline V and J ends were trimmed by 0 bases and 4 bases, with 7 bases remaining between them. The CDR3 nucleotides read TGTGCCAGCAGCTTAACGGGAGGATACGAGCAGTACTTC. Residues: CASSLTGGYEQYF. The full variable domain, in which reference TRBV7-3 and TRBJ2-7 provide the parts outside the CDR3, is GAGVSQTPSNKVTEKGKYVELRCDPISGHTALYWYRQSLGQGPEFLIYFQGTGAADDSGLPNDRFFAVRPEGSVSTLKIQRTERGDSAVYLCASSLTGGYEQYFGPGTRLTVT.

The chain recombines TRBV28 with TRBJ1-1; 8 nucleotides line up with TRBD1. The CDR3 sequence is 14 residues long. Germline loops: CDR1 MDHEN, CDR2 SYDVKM. V was pared by 3 bases and J by 7 bases, with 7 bases of the junction left unmatched. CDR3 bases: TGTGCCAGCAGTTTCATAGGACAGGGTGTTGAAGCTTTCTTT. Protein sequence: CASSFIGQGVEAFF.

The chain has TRBV20-1 and TRBJ1-5, with D unresolved. The CDR3 has 13 amino acids. Trimming shortened V by 3 bases and J by 3 bases, and 9 bases separated the two germline ends. In germline, CDR1 is DFQATT, CDR2 SNEGSKA (reference sequence). The CDR3 region is CSASRGFNQPQHF. The CDR3 DNA follows: TGCAGTGCTAGTCGCGGGTTCAATCAGCCCCAGCATTTT.

This clone was counted a single time. The rearrangement joins TRBV28 to TRBJ1-4, with TRBD1 matching 9 bases. V gave up 6 bases and J gave up 8 bases; unmatched junction bases: 7. This CDR3 has 14 amino acids. CDR1 and CDR2 from the germline V gene are MDHEN and SYDVKM. CDR3 region: CASRGQGKVEKLFF. The CDR3 DNA is TGTGCCAGCAGAGGACAGGGGAAAGTAGAAAAACTGTTTTTT.

This chain uses TRBV4-1 with TRBJ2-2; 7 bases match TRBD2. This CDR3 comprises 16 residues. CDR1 and CDR2 from the germline V gene are MGHRA and YSYEKL. V was pared by 1 base and J by 1 base, with 3 bases of the junction left unmatched. CDR3 amino acids: CASSQVASGNTGELFF. The CDR3 bases are TGCGCCAGCAGCCAAGTGGCTAGCGGGAACACCGGGGAGCTGTTTTTT.

The chain couples TRBV28 to TRBJ2-3; D gene unclear. The germline CDR1 and CDR2 sequences are MDHEN and SYDVKM. The CDR3 length is 15 residues. The V gene lost 4 bases and the J gene lost 2 bases, with 13 bases spanning the gap. In DNA form, the CDR3 reads TGTGCCAGCAGTTCTGCTTGGACGCTCACAGATACGCAGTATTTT. It translates to CASSSAWTLTDTQYF. The entire variable domain, with the rest obtained from reference TRBV28 and TRBJ2-3, is as follows: DVKVTQSSRYLVKRTGEKVFLECVQDMDHENMFWYRQDPGLGLRLIYFSYDVKMKEKGDIPEGYSVSREKKERFSLILESASTNQTSMYLCASSSAWTLTDTQYFGPGTRLTVL.

The chain carries TRBV19 and TRBJ2-7; possible D gene TRBD1, 7 bases. There are 14 residues in the CDR3. Germline V CDR1 and CDR2: LNHDA, SQIVND (reference sequence). The ends were cut back, 6 bases at V and 4 bases at J, with 16 bases in the middle. The CDR3 DNA is TGTGCCAGTAGCAAAGGAGGGGGCGTGTACGAGCAGTACTTC. This sequence encodes CASSKGGGVYEQYF.

The V and J genes are TRBV5-1 and TRBJ2-1; 8 bases agree with TRBD2. Unmatched junction bases numbered 7, after V lost 10 bases and J lost 1 base. The length of the CDR3 is 14 residues. The V gene's germline CDR1 is SGHRS and CDR2 YFSETQ. The CDR3 sequence: CASGSGDSYNEQFF. The CDR3 DNA reads TGCGCCTCGGGTAGCGGGGATTCCTACAATGAGCAGTTCTTC. The full variable domain, in which reference TRBV5-1 and TRBJ2-1 provide the parts outside the CDR3, is KAGVTQTPRYLIKTRGQQVTLSCSPISGHRSVSWYQQTPGQGLQFLFEYFSETQRNKGNFPGRFSGRQFSNSRSEMNVSTLELGDSALYLCASGSGDSYNEQFFGPGTRLTVL.

The V call is TRBV4-2, the J call TRBJ1-2; a weak D match, TRBD1 (6 bases). Germline V gives CDR1 LGHNA, CDR2 YNFKEQ. Trimming removed 0 bases at V and 6 bases at J, with 14 bases between. The CDR3 is made up of 15 amino acids. The CDR3 DNA follows: TGTGCCAGCAGCCAAGAACAACAGGGTGAAGATGGCTACACCTTC. Amino acids: CASSQEQQGEDGYTF.

This clone was detected only once. The rearrangement links TRBV18 to TRBJ2-1; unclear D gene. The CDR3 loop spans 15 amino acids. Per germline, CDR1 KGHSH and CDR2 LQKENI. Trimming removed 5 bases at V and 7 bases at J, with 18 bases between. The chain's CDR3 is CASSTAYPGLNEQFF. The CDR3 DNA reads as TGTGCCAGCTCAACGGCTTATCCGGGCTTGAATGAGCAGTTCTTC.

The V call is TRBV7-2, the J call TRBJ1-2; TRBD1 matches at 9 bases. This CDR3 is 13 amino acids long. Trimming took 5 bases from V and 5 from J; bases not matched to a gene: 3. CDR1 and CDR2 from the germline V gene are SGHTA and FQGNSA. This chain's CDR3 is CASSDRGGYGYTF. CDR3 bases: TGTGCCAGCAGCGACAGGGGGGGTTATGGCTACACCTTC. Drawing the rest from reference TRBV7-2 and TRBJ1-2, the complete variable domain is GAGVSQSPSNKVTEKGKDVELRCDPISGHTALYWYRQSLGQGLEFLIYFQGNSAPDKSGLPSDRFSAERTGGSVSTLTIQRTQQEDSAVYLCASSDRGGYGYTFGSGTRLTVV.